This record covers a single T cell receptor beta chain. The specificity of this receptor is unknown. One base away there is no much larger clone; base qualities are not given. The sample is drawn from a study of blood T cells in healthy people across ages (dated by TCRdb to the mid-2010s). Turning to the overall study: In model experiments, template switching captured about one uniquely barcoded TCR beta cDNA molecule for every two T cells. To track age-related changes in TCR beta repertoire diversity, the study relied on deep sequencing normalized with unique cDNA molecular identifiers. To avoid experimental bias, donors of different ages were spread randomly across the sequencing lanes. Using the same blood draw, the study looked at two additional independent replicas of 1 million unique cDNA reads for two donors, one aged 18 to 29 and the other aged 80 or older. The donors were divided into four age groups: young (average around 16 years), middle-aged (around 41), aged (62) and long-lived (more than 75).

General study outcomes and caveats: As age increased, observed TCR beta diversity per million T cells dropped in a roughly linear way, and a significant reduction was already evident by age 40. Conclusive comparison of naive and antigen-experienced compartments was prevented by the profiling of bulk unsorted PBMCs. Observed TCR beta diversity correlated strongly with the percentage of naive T cells measured by flow cytometry. Compared with the aged group, the long-lived group had more naive CD4+ T cells, fewer expanded clones and increased TCR diversity, a pattern suggesting age selection. The CMV infection status of donors was not known, potentially confounding age-related changes in expanded clonotypes. Total diversity estimates from one million sequenced T cells were considered lower bounds and underestimates.

The library came from 5' RACE. The data were produced on an Illumina HiSeq 2500. The second PCR ran for about 6 to 12 cycles and used a J-beta primer mix along with a sample-barcoded 5' primer. A template-switch 5' adaptor carrying 12 random nucleotides introduced a unique molecular identifier onto each TCR beta cDNA molecule. Each sample yielded at least 3 million CDR3-containing paired-end reads. All of the RNA was converted into first-strand cDNA using the Mint cDNA synthesis kit, with a TRBC-specific oligonucleotide serving as the primer. After uracil-DNA glycosylase treatment, a first 18-cycle PCR used universal primers M1SS and BC2_uni_R on all cDNA. For the original study's pipeline: Each sample was normalized by randomly selecting 1 million high-quality reads, each carrying a distinct molecular identifier. Reads sharing molecular identifiers were discarded rather than binned into consensus sequences. CDR3 identification, clonotype clustering and error correction used MiTCR with a Q25 quality threshold and the strictest error-elimination algorithm. Lower-bound total TCR beta diversity was estimated with a nonparametric unseen species model using Euler transformation. TCRdb trimmed the raw reads at Q25, called clones with MiXCR and kept productive beta chains. CDR3 protein sequences are deduplicated, and each keeps its most common genes and DNA. V and J calls and clone size were set by TCRdb, not the authors. For this sample there are 1.5 million to 2 million distinct CDR3 sequences; about 50% appear just once. The ten largest make up about 2.1% of the sample.

Donors were 39 systemically healthy Caucasian individuals from Russia aged 6 to 90 years. Each donor gave approximately 9.3 milliliters of peripheral blood, collected into EDTA-treated Vacutainer tubes. Ficoll-Paque density-gradient centrifugation was used to isolate PBMCs, with at least 7 million per sample. Trizol reagent was used to extract total RNA from PBMCs, with at least 6 micrograms per sample. For every donor, an aliquot of PBMCs went through flow cytometry to measure the percentages of naive CD45RAhigh/CD27high T cells. The sequenced sample was blood. The clonotype was recovered from a woman aged 40 to 55 in good health.

CDR3 protein: CASSSTDRDMNTEAFF. The nucleotides read TGTGCCAGCAGCTCCACCGACAGGGACATGAACACTGAAGCTTTCTTT. The rearranged chain carries TRBV7-9 and TRBJ1-1; TRBD1 fits 7 bases in the junction. Its CDR3 holds 16 amino acids, cysteine through phenylalanine. Only CDR3 DNA remains: 48 bases, in frame from the first base. Unmatched junction bases come to 8, with V trimmed by 4 bases and J by 0 bases. CDR1 and CDR2, looked up from the germline V gene (reference sequence), are SEHNR and FQNEAQ.